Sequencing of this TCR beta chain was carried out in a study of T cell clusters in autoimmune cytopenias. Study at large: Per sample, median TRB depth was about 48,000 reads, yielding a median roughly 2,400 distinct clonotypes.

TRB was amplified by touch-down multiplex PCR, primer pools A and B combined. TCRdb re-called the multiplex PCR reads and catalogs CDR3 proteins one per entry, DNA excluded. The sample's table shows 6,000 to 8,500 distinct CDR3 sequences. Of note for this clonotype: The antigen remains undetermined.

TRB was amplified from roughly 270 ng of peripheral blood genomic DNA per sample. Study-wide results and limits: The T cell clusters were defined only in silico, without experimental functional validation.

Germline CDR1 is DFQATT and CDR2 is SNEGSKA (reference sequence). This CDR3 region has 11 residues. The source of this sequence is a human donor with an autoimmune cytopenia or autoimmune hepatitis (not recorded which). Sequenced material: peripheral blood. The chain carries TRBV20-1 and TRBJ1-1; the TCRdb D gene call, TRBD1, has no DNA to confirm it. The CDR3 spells CSPRGRTEAFF.